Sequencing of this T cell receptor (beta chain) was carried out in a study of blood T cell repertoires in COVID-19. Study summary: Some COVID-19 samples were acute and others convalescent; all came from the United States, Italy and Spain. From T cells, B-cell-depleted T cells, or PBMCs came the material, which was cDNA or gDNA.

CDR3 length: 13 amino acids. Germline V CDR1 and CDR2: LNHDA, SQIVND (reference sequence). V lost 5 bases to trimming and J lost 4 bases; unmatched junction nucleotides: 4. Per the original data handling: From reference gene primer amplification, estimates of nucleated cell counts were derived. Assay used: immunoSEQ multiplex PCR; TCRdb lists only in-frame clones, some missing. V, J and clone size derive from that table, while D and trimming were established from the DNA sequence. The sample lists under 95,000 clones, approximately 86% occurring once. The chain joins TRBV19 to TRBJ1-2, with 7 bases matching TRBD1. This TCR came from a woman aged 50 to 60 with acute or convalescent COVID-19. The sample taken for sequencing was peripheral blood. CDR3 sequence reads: CASSPWDSYGYTF. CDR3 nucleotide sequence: TGTGCCAGTAGTCCCTGGGACAGCTATGGCTACACCTTC.